The 3 T cell receptor beta chains below all came from one sample that was sequenced in a study of CD4 T cell repertoires in COVID-19 (dated by TCRdb to the early 2020s). The library was built by means of the immunoSEQ multiplex PCR assay. What TCRdb holds here is the immuneACCESS table cut down to in-frame rearrangements. Part of the clones is not present; checked against another copy, under half of the missing clones reflect an unresolved V gene, and the others are unexplained. Recorded for this sample are some 24,000 clones; 93% of them occurred a single time. The biggest ten clones account for about 0.66% of the sample. Uncultured memory T cell samples were sequenced directly after ex vivo isolation. Specimen: circulating follicular helper CD4+ T cells (cTfh) from blood, collected before the COVID-19 pandemic. The cell subset or site label corresponds to: circulating T follicular helper cells. The receptors derive from a human donor who had COVID-19.

V is TRBV19 and J is TRBJ1-3; 8 bases agree with TRBD1. The CDR3 totals 13 residues. The germline V gene has CDR1 LNHDA and CDR2 SQIVND (reference sequence). V lost 9 bases and J lost 6; bases outside the gene matches: 7. CDR3 region: CASPTGAINTIYF. The CDR3 DNA follows: TGTGCCAGCCCGACAGGGGCTATAAACACCATATATTTT.

The chain employs TRBV18 and TRBJ1-2; D not certain. The germline CDR1 and CDR2 sequences are KGHSH and LQKENI. This CDR3 has 14 amino acids. Trimming cost V 4 bases and J 0 bases, with 9 bases left between them. Here the CDR3 reads CASSHQDSNYGYTF. For the CDR3, the DNA is TGTGCCAGCTCACACCAGGACTCTAACTATGGCTACACCTTC.

This clone was picked up one time. This chain uses TRBV30 with TRBJ1-4, with TRBD1 matching 7 bases. V dropped 2 bases and J dropped 7; count of bases not matched to a gene: 10. Germline assignment: CDR1 GTSNPN and CDR2 SVGIG (reference sequence). The CDR3 covers 15 residues. The CDR3 loop is CAWSRTKGAGEKLFF. In DNA, the CDR3 is TGTGCCTGGAGTCGCACGAAGGGGGCAGGTGAAAAACTGTTTTTT.